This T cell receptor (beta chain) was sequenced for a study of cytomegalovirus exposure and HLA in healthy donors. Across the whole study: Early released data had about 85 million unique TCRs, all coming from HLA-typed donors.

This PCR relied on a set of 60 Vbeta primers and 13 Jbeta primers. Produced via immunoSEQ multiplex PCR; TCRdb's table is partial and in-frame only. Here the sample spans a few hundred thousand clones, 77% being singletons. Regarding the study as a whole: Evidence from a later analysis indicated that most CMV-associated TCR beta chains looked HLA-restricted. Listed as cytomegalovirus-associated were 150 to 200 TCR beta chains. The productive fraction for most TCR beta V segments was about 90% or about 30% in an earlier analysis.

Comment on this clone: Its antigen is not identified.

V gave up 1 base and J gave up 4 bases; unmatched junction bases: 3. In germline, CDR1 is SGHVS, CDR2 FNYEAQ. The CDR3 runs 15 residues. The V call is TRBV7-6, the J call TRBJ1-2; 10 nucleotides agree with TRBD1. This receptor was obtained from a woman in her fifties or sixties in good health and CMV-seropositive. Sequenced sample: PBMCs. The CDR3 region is CASSLGGQGSYGYTF. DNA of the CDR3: TGTGCCAGCAGCTTAGGGGGACAGGGGAGCTATGGCTACACCTTC.